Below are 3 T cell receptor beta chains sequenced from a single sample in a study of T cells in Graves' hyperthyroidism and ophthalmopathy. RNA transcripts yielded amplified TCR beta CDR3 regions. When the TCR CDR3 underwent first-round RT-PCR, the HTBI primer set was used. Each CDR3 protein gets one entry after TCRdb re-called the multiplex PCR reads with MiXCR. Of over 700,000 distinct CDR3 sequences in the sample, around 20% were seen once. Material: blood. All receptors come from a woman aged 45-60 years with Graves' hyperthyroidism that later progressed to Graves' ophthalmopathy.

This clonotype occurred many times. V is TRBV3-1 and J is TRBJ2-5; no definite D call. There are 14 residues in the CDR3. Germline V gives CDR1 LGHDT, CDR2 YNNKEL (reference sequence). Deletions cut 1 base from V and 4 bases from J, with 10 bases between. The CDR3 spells CASSQGVRGETQYF. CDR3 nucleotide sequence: TGTGCCAGCAGCCAAGGGGTTCGCGGAGAGACCCAGTACTTC.

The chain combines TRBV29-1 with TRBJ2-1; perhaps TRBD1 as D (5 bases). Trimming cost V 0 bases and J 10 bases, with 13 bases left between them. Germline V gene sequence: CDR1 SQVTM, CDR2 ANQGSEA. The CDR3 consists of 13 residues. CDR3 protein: CSVEDSPGNEQFF. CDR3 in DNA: TGCAGCGTTGAAGATTCTCCAGGGAACGAGCAGTTCTTC.

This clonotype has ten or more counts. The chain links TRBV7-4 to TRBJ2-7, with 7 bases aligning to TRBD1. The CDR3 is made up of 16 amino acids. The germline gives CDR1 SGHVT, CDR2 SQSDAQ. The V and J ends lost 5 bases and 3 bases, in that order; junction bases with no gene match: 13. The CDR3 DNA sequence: TGTGCCAGCAGCCCCCCGGGACAGACCCGTTTCTACGAGCAGTACTTC. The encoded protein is CASSPPGQTRFYEQYF.